One TCR beta chain is described in this entry. Its antigen remains undetermined. No qualities accompany the bases; no much larger clone lies one base away. The record originates from a study of blood T cells in healthy people across ages (dated by TCRdb to between 2014 and 2016). With respect to the entire study: In model experiments, template switching captured roughly one uniquely barcoded TCR beta cDNA molecule for every two T cells. Four age groups were formed from the donors: young (average about 15 years), middle-aged (around 37), aged (around 68) and long-lived (about 75). For two donors (one aged 18 to 29 and one aged 80 or older), the study analyzed two additional independent replicas of 1 million unique cDNA reads from the same blood draw. To avoid experimental bias, donors of different ages were distributed randomly across sequencing lanes. The study measured age-related changes in TCR beta repertoire diversity using deep sequencing normalized with unique cDNA molecular identifiers.

Systemically healthy Caucasian individuals from Russia, some 40 in total and aged roughly 6 to 100 years, were included as donors. Each donor gave 8 to 10 milliliters of peripheral blood, collected into EDTA-treated Vacutainer tubes. PBMCs were isolated by Ficoll-Paque density-gradient centrifugation, with at least 6 million obtained per sample. Total RNA was extracted from PBMCs with Trizol reagent, with at least 6 micrograms obtained per sample. For every donor, an aliquot of PBMCs went through flow cytometry to measure the percentages of naive CD45RAhigh/CD27high T cells. There are 8 amino acids in the CDR3, from cysteine to phenylalanine inclusive. Only the CDR3 portion is preserved as DNA: 24 bases, with reading frame beginning at the first base. From the germline V gene (reference sequence), CDR1 is MNHNY and CDR2 is SVGAGI. On the study overall, not on this receptor specifically: Observed TCR beta diversity per million T cells fell roughly linearly with age, and a significant reduction was already apparent by age roughly 40. Because the CMV infection status of the donors was unknown, age-related changes in expanded clonotypes may potentially have been confounded. Total diversity estimates from one million sequenced T cells were considered lower bounds and underestimates. A strong correlation was found between observed TCR beta diversity and the percentage of naive T cells measured by flow cytometry. Conclusive comparison of naive and antigen-experienced compartments was prevented by the profiling of bulk unsorted PBMCs. Compared with the aged group, the long-lived group had more naive CD4+ T cells, fewer expanded clones and increased TCR diversity, a pattern suggesting age selection.

The library was built by means of 5' RACE. The sequencer listed for this sample is Illumina HiSeq 2500. A second PCR of roughly 6 to 11 cycles was run with a J-beta primer mix and a sample-barcoded 5' primer. Each TCR beta cDNA molecule received a unique molecular identifier from a template-switch 5' adaptor carrying 12 random nucleotides. Each sample yielded at least 2.5 million CDR3-containing paired-end reads. First-strand cDNA synthesis was performed from all RNA using the Mint cDNA synthesis kit, with priming by a TRBC-specific oligonucleotide. All cDNA was treated with uracil-DNA glycosylase and then went through a first 18-cycle PCR with the universal primers M1SS and BC2_uni_R. The authors processed their data as follows. For normalization, 1 million high-quality reads were randomly selected from each sample, with every read carrying a distinct molecular identifier. Instead of being binned into consensus sequences, reads that shared molecular identifiers were thrown out. MiTCR, run with a Q25 quality threshold and the strictest error-elimination algorithm, handled CDR3 identification, clonotype clustering and error correction. A nonparametric unseen species model with Euler transformation was used to estimate a lower bound on total TCR beta diversity. TCRdb reran the public reads through fastp at Q25 and MiXCR, keeping productive beta chains. Rows with one shared CDR3 protein collapse into an entry with the most common genes and DNA. None of the V and J calls come from the authors' own analysis; TCRdb made them. Counted in this sample were around 1,500,000 distinct CDR3 sequences; under 30% of them appeared once. Clones ranked in the top ten supply roughly 8.2% of the sample.

This chain is built from TRBV6-6 and TRBJ2-1, with the D segment identity uncertain. This receptor was obtained from a woman under 40 in good health. Sequenced input: blood. The nucleotides are TGTGCGAGACACAAGCAGTTCTTC. This codes for CARHKQFF.